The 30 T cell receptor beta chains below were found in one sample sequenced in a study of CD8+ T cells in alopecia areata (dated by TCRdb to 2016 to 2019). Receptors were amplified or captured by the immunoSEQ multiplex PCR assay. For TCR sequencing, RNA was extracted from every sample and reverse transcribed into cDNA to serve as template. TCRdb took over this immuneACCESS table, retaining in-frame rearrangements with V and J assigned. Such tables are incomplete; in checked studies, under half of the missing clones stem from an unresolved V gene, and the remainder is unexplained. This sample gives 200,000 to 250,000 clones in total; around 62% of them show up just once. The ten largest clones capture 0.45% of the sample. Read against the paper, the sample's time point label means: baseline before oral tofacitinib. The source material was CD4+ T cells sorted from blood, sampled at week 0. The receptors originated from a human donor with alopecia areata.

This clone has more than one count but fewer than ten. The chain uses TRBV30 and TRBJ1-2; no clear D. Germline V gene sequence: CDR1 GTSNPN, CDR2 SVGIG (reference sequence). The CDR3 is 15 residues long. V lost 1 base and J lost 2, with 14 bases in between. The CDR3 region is CAWSAPGLLNYGYTF. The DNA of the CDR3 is TGTGCCTGGAGTGCCCCGGGGTTGTTGAACTATGGCTACACCTTC.

The CDR3 protein is CSVVEDTEKLFF. The DNA of the CDR3 is TGCAGCGTTGTGGAGGACACTGAAAAACTGTTTTTT. The gene calls are TRBV29-1 and TRBJ1-4; weak D call: TRBD1 (5 bases). Trimming shortened V by 4 bases and J by 7 bases, and 10 bases separated the two germline ends. The germline CDR1 and CDR2 sequences are SQVTM and ANQGSEA. There are 12 residues in the CDR3.

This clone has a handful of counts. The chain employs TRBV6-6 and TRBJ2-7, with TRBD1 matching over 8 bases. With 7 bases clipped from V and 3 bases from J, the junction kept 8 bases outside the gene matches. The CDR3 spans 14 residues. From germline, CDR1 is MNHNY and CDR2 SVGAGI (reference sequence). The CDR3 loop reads CASTRSGQGYEQYF. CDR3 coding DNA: TGTGCCAGCACCCGATCCGGACAGGGCTACGAGCAGTACTTC.

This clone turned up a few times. The chain's CDR3 is CAWSVQGRISGANVLTF. DNA of the CDR3: TGTGCCTGGAGTGTACAGGGGCGGATCTCCGGGGCCAACGTCCTGACTTTC. V usage is TRBV30 and J usage is TRBJ2-6; 7 bases are a match to TRBD1. Trimming at V came to 0 bases and at J to 4 bases, leaving 9 bases not matched to a gene. CDR3 length: 17 amino acids. Germline-derived CDR1 and CDR2 are GTSNPN and SVGIG (reference sequence).

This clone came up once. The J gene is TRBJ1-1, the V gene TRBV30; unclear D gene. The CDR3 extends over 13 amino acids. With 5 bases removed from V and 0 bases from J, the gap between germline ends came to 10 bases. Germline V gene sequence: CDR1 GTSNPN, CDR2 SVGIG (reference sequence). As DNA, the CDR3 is TGTGCCTGGGGTCAGGAGTTGAACACTGAAGCTTTCTTT. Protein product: CAWGQELNTEAFF.

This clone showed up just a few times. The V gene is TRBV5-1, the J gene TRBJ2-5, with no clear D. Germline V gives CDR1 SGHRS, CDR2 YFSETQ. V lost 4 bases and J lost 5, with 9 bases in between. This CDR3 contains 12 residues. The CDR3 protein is CASSERSETQYF. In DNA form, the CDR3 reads TGCGCCAGCAGCGAGAGGTCGGAGACCCAGTACTTC.

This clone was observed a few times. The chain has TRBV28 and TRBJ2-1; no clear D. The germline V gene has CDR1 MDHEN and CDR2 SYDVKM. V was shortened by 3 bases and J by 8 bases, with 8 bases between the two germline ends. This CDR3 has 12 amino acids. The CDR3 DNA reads TGTGCCAGCAGTTTCCAGAGCTATGAGCAGTTCTTC. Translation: CASSFQSYEQFF.

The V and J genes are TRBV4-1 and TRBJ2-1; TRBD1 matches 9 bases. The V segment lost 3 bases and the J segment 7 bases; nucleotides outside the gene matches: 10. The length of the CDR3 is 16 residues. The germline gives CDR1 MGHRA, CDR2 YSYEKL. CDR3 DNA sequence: TGCGCCAGCAGCCACCTAGCCGGGACAGGGAGGAATGAGCAGTTCTTC. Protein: CASSHLAGTGRNEQFF.

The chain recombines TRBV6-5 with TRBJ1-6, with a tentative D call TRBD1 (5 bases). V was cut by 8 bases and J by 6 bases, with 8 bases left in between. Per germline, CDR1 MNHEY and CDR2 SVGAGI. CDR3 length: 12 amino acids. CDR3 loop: CASRGSNSPLHF. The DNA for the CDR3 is TGTGCCAGCCGGGGGTCTAATTCACCCCTCCACTTT.

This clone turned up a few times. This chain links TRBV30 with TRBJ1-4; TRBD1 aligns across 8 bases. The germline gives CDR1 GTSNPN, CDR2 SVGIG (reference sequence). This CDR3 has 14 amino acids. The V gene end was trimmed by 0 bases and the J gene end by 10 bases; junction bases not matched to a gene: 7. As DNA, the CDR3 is TGTGCCTGGAGTGTACCGGCAGGGGGCGGAAAACTGTTTTTT. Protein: CAWSVPAGGGKLFF.

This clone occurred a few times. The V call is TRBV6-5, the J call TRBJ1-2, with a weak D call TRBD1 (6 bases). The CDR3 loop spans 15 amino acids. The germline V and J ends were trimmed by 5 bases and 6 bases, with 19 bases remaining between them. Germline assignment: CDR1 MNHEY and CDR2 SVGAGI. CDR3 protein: CASSPTSGTTHGYTF. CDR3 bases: TGTGCCAGCAGTCCCACATCCGGGACAACCCATGGCTACACCTTC.

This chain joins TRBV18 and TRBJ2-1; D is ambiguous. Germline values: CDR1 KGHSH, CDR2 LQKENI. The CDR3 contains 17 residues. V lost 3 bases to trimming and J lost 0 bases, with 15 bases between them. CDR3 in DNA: TGTGCCAGCTCACCCCTCACTTCGGGCAGCTCCTACAATGAGCAGTTCTTC. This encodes CASSPLTSGSSYNEQFF.

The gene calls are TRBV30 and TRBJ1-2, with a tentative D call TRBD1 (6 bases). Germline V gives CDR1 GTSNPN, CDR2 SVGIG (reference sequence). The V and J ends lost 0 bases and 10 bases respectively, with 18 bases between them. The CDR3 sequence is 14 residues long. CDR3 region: CAWSVPGNRVSYTF. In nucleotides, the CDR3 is TGTGCCTGGAGTGTACCTGGGAACAGGGTCTCCTACACCTTC.

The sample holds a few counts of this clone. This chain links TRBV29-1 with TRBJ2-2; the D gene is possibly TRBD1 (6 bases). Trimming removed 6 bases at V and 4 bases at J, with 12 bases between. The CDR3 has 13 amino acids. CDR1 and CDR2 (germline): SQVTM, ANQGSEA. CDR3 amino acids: CSVGTKLTGELFF. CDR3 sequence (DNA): TGCAGCGTCGGGACAAAACTCACCGGGGAGCTGTTTTTT.

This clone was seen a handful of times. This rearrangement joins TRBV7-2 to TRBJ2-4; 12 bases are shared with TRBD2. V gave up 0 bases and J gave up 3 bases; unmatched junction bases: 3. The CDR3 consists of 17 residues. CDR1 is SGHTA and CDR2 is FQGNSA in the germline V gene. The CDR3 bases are TGTGCCAGCAGCTTAGCTACTAGCGGGGGGTTCAAAAACATTCAGTACTTC. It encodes CASSLATSGGFKNIQYF.

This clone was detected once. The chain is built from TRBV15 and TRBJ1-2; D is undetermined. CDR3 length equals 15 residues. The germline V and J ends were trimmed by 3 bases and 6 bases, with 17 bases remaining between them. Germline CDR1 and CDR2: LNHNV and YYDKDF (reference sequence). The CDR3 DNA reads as TGTGCCACCAGCAGGCTGGCTGGCACCGGGAATGGCTACACCTTC. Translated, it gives CATSRLAGTGNGYTF.

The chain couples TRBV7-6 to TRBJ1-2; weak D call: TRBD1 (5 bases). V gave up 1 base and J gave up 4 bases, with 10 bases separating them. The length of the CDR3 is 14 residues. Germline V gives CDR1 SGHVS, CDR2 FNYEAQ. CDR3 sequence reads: CASSLEKGTYGYTF. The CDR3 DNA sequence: TGTGCCAGCAGCTTAGAGAAGGGGACCTATGGCTACACCTTC.

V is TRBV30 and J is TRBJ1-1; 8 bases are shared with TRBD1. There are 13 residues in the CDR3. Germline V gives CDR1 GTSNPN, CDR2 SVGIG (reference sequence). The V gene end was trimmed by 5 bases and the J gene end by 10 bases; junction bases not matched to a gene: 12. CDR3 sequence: CAWSRPTGEGAFF. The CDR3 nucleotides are TGTGCCTGGTCCCGACCGACAGGGGAGGGAGCTTTCTTT. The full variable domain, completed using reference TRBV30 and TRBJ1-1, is SQTIHQWPATLVQPVGSPLSLECTVEGTSNPNLYWYRQAAGRGLQLLFYSVGIGQISSEVPQNLSASRPQDRQFILSSKKLLLSDSGFYLCAWSRPTGEGAFFGQGTRLTVV.

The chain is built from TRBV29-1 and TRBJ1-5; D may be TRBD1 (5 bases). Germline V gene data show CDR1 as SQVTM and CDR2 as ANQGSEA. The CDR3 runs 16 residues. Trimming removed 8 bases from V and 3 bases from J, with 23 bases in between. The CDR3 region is CSSHGTRMGNNQPQHF. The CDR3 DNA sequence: TGCAGCTCTCACGGGACCCGGATGGGAAACAATCAGCCCCAGCATTTT.

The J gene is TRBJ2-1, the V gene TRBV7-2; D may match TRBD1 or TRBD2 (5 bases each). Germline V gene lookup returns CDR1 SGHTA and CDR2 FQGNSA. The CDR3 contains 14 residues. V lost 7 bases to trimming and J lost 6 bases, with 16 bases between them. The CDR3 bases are TGTGCCAGCACCCGGGACCTTAGGGCCAATGAGCAGTTCTTC. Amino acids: CASTRDLRANEQFF.

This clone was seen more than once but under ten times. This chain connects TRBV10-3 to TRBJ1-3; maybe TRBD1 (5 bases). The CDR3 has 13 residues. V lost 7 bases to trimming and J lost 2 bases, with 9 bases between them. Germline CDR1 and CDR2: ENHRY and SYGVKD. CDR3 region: CAIMGGAGNTIYF. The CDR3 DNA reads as TGTGCCATCATGGGAGGGGCTGGAAACACCATATATTTT.

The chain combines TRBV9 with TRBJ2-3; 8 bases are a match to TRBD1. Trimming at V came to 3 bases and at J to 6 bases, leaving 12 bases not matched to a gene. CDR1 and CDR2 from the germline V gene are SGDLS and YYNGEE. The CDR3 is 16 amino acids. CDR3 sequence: CASSGGQGPAVDTQYF. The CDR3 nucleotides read TGTGCCAGCAGCGGTGGACAGGGTCCGGCAGTGGATACGCAGTATTTT. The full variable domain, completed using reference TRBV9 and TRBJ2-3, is DSGVTQTPKHLITATGQRVTLRCSPRSGDLSVYWYQQSLDQGLQFLIQYYNGEERAKGNILERFSAQQFPDLHSELNLSSLELGDSALYFCASSGGQGPAVDTQYFGPGTRLTVL.

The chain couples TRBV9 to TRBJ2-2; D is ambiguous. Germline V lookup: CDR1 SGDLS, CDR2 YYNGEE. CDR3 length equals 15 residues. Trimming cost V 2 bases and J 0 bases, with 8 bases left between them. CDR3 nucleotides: TGTGCCAGCAGCGTCTTCAGCGCGAACACCGGGGAGCTGTTTTTT. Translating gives CASSVFSANTGELFF.

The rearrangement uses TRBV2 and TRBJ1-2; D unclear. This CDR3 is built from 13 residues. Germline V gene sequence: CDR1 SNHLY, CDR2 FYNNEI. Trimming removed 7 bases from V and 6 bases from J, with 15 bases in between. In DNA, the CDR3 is TGTGCCAGCACTTCGGTCGTATTGCATGGCTACACCTTC. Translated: CASTSVVLHGYTF. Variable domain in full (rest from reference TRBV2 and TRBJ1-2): EPEVTQTPSHQVTQMGQEVILRCVPISNHLYFYWYRQILGQKVEFLVSFYNNEISEKSEIFDDQFSVERPDGSNFTLKIRSTKLEDSAMYFCASTSVVLHGYTFGSGTRLTVV.

CDR3 nucleotides: TGCAGCCTAAGACAGGGGAACACCGGGGAGCTGTTTTTT. Its translation is CSLRQGNTGELFF. The chain employs TRBV29-1 and TRBJ2-2; 7 bases agree with TRBD1. The germline gives CDR1 SQVTM, CDR2 ANQGSEA. The CDR3 is 13 residues long. V gave up 8 bases and J gave up 1 base; unmatched junction bases: 4.

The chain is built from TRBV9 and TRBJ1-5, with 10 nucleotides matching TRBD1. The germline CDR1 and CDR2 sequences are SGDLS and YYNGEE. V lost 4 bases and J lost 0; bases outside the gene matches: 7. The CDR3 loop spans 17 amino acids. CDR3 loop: CASSPGGTGVSNQPQHF. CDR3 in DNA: TGTGCCAGCAGCCCAGGCGGGACAGGGGTTAGCAATCAGCCCCAGCATTTT.

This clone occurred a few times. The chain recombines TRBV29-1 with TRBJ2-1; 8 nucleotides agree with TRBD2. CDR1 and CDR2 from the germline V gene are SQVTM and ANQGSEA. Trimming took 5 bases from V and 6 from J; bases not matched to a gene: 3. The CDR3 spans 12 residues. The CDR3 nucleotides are TGCAGCGTTCGGGGGGGTACCAATGAGCAGTTCTTC. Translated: CSVRGGTNEQFF.

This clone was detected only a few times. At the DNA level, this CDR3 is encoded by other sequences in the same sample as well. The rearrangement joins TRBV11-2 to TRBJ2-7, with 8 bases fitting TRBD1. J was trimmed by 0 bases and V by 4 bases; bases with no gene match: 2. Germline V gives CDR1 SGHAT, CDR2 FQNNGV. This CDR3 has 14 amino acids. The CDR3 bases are TGTGCCAGCAGCTCCGGACAGGGCTCCTACGAGCAGTACTTC. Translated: CASSSGQGSYEQYF. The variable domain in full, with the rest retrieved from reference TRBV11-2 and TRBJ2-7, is EAGVAQSPRYKIIEKRQSVAFWCNPISGHATLYWYQQILGQGPKLLIQFQNNGVVDDSQLPKDRFSAERLKGVDSTLKIQPAKLEDSAVYLCASSSGQGSYEQYFGPGTRLTVT.

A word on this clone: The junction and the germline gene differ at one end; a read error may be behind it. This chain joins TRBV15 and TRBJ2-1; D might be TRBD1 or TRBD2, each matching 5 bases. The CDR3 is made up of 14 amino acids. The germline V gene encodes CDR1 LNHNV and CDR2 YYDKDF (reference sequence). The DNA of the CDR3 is TGTGCCACCAGCAGAGATAACGAGAGGGGAGAGCGGTTCTTC. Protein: CATSRDNERGERFF. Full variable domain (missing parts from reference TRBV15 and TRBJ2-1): DAMVIQNPRYQVTQFGKPVTLSCSQTLNHNVMYWYQQKSSQAPKLLFHYYDKDFNNEADTPDNFQSRRPNTSFCFLDIRSPGLGDTAMYLCATSRDNERGERFFGPGTRLTVL.

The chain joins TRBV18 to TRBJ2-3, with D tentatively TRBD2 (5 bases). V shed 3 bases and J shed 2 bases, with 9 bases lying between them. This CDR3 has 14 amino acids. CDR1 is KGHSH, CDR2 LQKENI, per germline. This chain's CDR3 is CASSPEGFTDTQYF. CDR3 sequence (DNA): TGTGCCAGCTCACCCGAGGGATTCACAGATACGCAGTATTTT. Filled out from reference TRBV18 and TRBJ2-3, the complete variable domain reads NAGVMQNPRHLVRRRGQEARLRCSPMKGHSHVYWYRQLPEEGLKFMVYLQKENIIDESGMPKERFSAEFPKEGPSILRIQQVVRGDSAAYFCASSPEGFTDTQYFGPGTRLTVL.